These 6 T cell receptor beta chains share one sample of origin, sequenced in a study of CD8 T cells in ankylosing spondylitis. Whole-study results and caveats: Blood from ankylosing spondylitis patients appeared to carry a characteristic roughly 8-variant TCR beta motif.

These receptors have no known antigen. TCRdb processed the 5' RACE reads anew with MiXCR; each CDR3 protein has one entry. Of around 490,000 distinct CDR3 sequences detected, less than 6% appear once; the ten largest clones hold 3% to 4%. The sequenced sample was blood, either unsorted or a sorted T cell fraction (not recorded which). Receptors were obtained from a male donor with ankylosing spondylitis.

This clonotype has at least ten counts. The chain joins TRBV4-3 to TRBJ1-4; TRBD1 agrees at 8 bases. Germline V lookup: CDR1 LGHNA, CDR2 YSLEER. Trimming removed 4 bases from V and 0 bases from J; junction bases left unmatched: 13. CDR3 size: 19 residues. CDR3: CASSRNIQGVGATNEKLFF. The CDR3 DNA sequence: TGCGCCAGCAGCCGCAATATACAGGGGGTGGGCGCAACTAATGAAAAACTGTTTTTT.

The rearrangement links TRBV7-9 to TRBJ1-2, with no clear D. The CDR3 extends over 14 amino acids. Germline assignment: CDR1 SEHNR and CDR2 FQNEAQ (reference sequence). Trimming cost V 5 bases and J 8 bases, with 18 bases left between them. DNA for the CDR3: TGTGCCAGCAGCGATCACGGGCCCCTTAGCGGCTACACCTTC. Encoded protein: CASSDHGPLSGYTF.

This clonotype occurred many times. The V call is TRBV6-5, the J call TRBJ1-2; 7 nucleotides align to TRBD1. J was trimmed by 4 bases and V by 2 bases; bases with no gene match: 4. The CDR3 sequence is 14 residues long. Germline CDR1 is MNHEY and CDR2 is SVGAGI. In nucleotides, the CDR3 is TGTGCCAGCAGTTACCAGGGGGGTGGCTATGGCTACACCTTC. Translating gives CASSYQGGGYGYTF.

The DNA for the CDR3 is TGCGCCAGCAGCCTTCACTATCGAGGGAGGGCCAATGAGCAGTTCTTC. Its translation: CASSLHYRGRANEQFF. The chain employs TRBV4-3 and TRBJ2-1; 7 positions agree with TRBD2. CDR3 length: 16 amino acids. Trimming removed 4 bases from V and 6 bases from J; junction bases left unmatched: 12. Germline V gene data show CDR1 as LGHNA and CDR2 as YSLEER.

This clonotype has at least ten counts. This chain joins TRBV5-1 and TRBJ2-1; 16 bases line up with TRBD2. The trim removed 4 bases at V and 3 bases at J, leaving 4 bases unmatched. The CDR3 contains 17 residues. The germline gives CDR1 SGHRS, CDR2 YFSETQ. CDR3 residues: CASSPGLAGGYYNEQFF. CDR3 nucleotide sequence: TGCGCCAGCAGCCCGGGACTAGCGGGAGGGTACTACAATGAGCAGTTCTTC.

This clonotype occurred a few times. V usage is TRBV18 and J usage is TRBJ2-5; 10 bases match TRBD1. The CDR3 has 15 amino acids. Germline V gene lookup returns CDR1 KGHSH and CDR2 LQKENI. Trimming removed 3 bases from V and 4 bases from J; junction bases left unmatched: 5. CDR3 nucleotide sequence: TGTGCCAGCTCACCGGGACAGGGGCATCGAGAGACCCAGTACTTC. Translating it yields CASSPGQGHRETQYF.